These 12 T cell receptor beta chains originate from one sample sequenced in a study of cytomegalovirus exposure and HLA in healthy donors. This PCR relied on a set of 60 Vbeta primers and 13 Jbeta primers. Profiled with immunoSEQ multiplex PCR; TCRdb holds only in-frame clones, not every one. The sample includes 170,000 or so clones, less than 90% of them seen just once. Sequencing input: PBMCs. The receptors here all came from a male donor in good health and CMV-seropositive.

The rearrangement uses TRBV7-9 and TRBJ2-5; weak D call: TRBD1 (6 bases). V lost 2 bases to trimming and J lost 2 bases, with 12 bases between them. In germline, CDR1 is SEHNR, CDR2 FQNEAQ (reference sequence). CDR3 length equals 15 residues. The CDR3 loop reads CASSLLGHRQETQYF. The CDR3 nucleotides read TGTGCCAGCAGCTTATTGGGACATAGACAAGAGACCCAGTACTTC.

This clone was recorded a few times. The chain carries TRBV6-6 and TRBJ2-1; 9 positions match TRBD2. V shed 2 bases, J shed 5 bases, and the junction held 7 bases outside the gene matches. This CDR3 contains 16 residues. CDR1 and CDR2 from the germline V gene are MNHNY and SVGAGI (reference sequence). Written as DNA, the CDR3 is TGTGCCAGCAGTTACATTCCTAGCGGGACGGACAATGAGCAGTTCTTC. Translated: CASSYIPSGTDNEQFF.

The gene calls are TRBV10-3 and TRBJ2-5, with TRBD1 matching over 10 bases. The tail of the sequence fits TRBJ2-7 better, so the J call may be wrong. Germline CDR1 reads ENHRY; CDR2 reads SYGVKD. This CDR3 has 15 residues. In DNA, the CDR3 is TGTGCCATCAGTGGGGCCGGGACAGGGGAAGACGAGCAGTACTTC. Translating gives CAISGAGTGEDEQYF.

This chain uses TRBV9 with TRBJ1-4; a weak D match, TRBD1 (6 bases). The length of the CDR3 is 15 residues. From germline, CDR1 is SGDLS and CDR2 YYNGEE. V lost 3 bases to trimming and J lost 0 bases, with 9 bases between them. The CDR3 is CASSGGQTTNEKLFF. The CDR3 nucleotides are TGTGCCAGCAGCGGTGGACAGACAACTAATGAAAAACTGTTTTTT.

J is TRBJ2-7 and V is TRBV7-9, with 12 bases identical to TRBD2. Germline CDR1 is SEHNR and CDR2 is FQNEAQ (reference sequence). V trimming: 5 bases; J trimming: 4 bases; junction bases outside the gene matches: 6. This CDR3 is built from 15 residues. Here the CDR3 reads CASSPGTSGPYEQYF. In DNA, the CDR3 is TGTGCCAGCAGCCCTGGGACTAGCGGGCCGTACGAGCAGTACTTC.

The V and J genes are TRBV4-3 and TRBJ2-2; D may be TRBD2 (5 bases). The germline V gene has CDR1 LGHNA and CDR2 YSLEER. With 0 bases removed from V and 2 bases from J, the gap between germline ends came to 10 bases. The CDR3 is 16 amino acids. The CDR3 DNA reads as TGCGCCAGCAGCCAAGATCGAGCGGTAAACACCGGGGAGCTGTTTTTT. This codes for CASSQDRAVNTGELFF.

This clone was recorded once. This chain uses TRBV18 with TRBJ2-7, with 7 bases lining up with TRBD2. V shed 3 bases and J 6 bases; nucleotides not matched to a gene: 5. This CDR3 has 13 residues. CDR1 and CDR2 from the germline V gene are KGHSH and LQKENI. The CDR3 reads CASSPLTSSEQYF. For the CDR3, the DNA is TGTGCCAGCTCACCCTTGACTAGCAGCGAGCAGTACTTC. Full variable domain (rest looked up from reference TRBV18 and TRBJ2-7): NAGVMQNPRHLVRRRGQEARLRCSPMKGHSHVYWYRQLPEEGLKFMVYLQKENIIDESGMPKERFSAEFPKEGPSILRIQQVVRGDSAAYFCASSPLTSSEQYFGPGTRLTVT.

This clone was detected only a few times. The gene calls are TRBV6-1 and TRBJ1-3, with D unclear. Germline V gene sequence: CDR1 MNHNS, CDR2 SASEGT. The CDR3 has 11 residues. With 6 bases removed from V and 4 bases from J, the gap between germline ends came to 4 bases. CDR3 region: CASSLGNTIYF. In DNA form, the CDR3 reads TGTGCCAGCAGCCTGGGAAACACCATATATTTT.

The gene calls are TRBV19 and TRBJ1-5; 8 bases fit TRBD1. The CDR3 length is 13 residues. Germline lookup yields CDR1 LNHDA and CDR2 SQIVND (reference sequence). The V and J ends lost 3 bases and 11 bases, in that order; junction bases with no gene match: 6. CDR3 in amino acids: CASSMRTGRTQHF. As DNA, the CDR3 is TGTGCCAGTAGTATGCGGACAGGGAGGACCCAGCATTTT. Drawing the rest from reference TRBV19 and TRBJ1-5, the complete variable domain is DGGITQSPKYLFRKEGQNVTLSCEQNLNHDAMYWYRQDPGQGLRLIYYSQIVNDFQKGDIAEGYSVSREKKESFPLTVTSAQKNPTAFYLCASSMRTGRTQHFGDGTRLSIL.

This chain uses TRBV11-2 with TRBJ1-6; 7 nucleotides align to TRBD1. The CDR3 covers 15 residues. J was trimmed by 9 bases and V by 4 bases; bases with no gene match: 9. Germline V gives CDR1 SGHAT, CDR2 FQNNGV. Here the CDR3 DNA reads TGTGCCAGCAGCTCCCCAACAGGGGTGGTTTCACCCCTCCACTTT. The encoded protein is CASSSPTGVVSPLHF.

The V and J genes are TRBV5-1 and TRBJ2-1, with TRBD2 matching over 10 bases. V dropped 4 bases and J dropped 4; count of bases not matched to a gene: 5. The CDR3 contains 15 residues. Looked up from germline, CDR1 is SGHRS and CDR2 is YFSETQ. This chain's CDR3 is CASSTTSGKYNEQFF. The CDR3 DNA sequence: TGCGCCAGCAGCACAACTAGCGGGAAATACAATGAGCAGTTCTTC.

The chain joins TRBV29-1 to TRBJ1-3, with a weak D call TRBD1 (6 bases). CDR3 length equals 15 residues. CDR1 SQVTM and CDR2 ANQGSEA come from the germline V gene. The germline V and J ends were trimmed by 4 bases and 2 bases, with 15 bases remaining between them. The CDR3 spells CSVGDPGTPGNTIYF. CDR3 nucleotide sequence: TGCAGCGTTGGAGACCCCGGGACACCTGGAAACACCATATATTTT. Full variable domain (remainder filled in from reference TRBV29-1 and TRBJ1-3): SAVISQKPSRDICQRGTSLTIQCQVDSQVTMMFWYRQQPGQSLTLIATANQGSEATYESGFVIDKFPISRPNLTFSTLTVSNMSPEDSSIYLCSVGDPGTPGNTIYFGEGSWLTVV.